What follows are 8 T cell receptor beta chains derived from one specimen sequenced in a study of blood T cell repertoires in COVID-19. Repertoires were generated with immunoSEQ multiplex PCR, while TCRdb's copy carries only in-frame clones and drops some. The sample lists 210,000 or so clones, just under 85% occurring once. Material for sequencing was peripheral blood. The receptors were gathered from a woman in her forties or fifties with active or convalescent COVID-19.

The chain joins TRBV18 to TRBJ2-7, with TRBD2 as a possible D gene (5 bases). In germline, CDR1 is KGHSH, CDR2 LQKENI. The CDR3 sequence is 14 residues long. The V and J ends lost 6 bases and 3 bases respectively, with 15 bases between them. The CDR3 loop reads CASSDDGELYEQYF. Here the CDR3 DNA reads TGTGCCAGCTCGGACGACGGGGAGCTCTACGAGCAGTACTTC.

The chain couples TRBV6-6 to TRBJ2-7; D unresolved. V shed 5 bases and J shed 2 bases, with 4 bases lying between them. CDR3 length: 11 amino acids. Germline V gene lookup returns CDR1 MNHNY and CDR2 SVGAGI (reference sequence). The CDR3 coding sequence is TGTGCCAGCAGTACTGCCTACGAGCAGTACTTC. This encodes CASSTAYEQYF.

This clone was found once. The chain carries TRBV5-3 and TRBJ1-2, with D possibly TRBD1 on 6 matching bases. TRBV5-3 is placed among ORFs of uncertain function. V lost 3 bases and J 4 bases, leaving 19 bases between the germline ends. The CDR3 runs to 16 residues. CDR3 in amino acids: CARSSRQVSMGYGYTF. DNA of the CDR3: TGTGCCAGAAGCTCCCGACAGGTTAGTATGGGCTATGGCTACACCTTC.

The chain uses TRBV6-5 and TRBJ1-4; D possibly corresponds to TRBD1 (5 bases). The CDR3 extends over 15 amino acids. Germline CDR1 is MNHEY and CDR2 is SVGAGI. V lost 10 bases and J lost 6, with 21 bases in between. The CDR3 DNA is TGTGCCACTACCCCCAGGGTGAGGAGTCATGAAAAACTGTTTTTT. The encoded protein is CATTPRVRSHEKLFF.

A few counts support this clone. The gene calls are TRBV19 and TRBJ1-5; D perhaps matches TRBD1 (5 bases). This CDR3 comprises 14 residues. Between the trimmed V and J ends, which lost 2 bases and 2 bases, there was a span of 7 bases. Germline V gives CDR1 LNHDA, CDR2 SQIVND (reference sequence). This CDR3 is CASSISRGNQPQHF. CDR3 bases: TGTGCCAGTAGTATATCCAGGGGCAATCAGCCCCAGCATTTT.

The chain couples TRBV5-1 to TRBJ2-7, with D maybe TRBD2 (5 bases). The CDR3 covers 13 residues. Germline loops: CDR1 SGHRS, CDR2 YFSETQ. V gave up 0 bases and J gave up 6 bases, with 10 bases separating them. The CDR3 nucleotides are TGCGCCAGCAGCTTGGTGCCTGAGGGCGAGCAGTACTTC. This translates into CASSLVPEGEQYF.

The rearrangement joins TRBV7-3 to TRBJ1-1; TRBD1 is a possible D gene (5 bases). V lost 2 bases, J lost 4 bases, and 11 bases lay in between. Looked up from germline, CDR1 is SGHTA and CDR2 is FQGTGA. The length of the CDR3 is 14 residues. The CDR3 coding sequence is TGTGCCAGCAGCTTAGGGAGCGGGGGCACTGAAGCTTTCTTT. Residues: CASSLGSGGTEAFF.

J is TRBJ2-4 and V is TRBV5-6; 7 positions agree with TRBD2. The germline gives CDR1 SGHDT, CDR2 YYEEEE. This CDR3 is built from 12 residues. V shed 2 bases and J 14 bases; nucleotides not matched to a gene: 7. Written as DNA, the CDR3 is TGTGCCAGCAGCTTCAGCAGGGCGGGGGAGTACTTC. It specifies CASSFSRAGEYF.